This record covers a single TCR beta chain. Clones were read by immunoSEQ multiplex PCR, and TCRdb kept only the in-frame ones, dropping some. The sample holds 85,000 to 90,000 clones, over 90% seen once. The data stem from a study of PD-L1 blockade in urothelial cancer. The patients' disease, urothelial carcinoma, was locally advanced or metastatic. V lost 3 bases to trimming and J lost 0 bases; unmatched junction nucleotides: 3. The CDR3 extends over 16 amino acids. CDR1 is SNHLY and CDR2 is FYNNEI in the germline V gene. The J gene is TRBJ1-5, the V gene TRBV2; TRBD1 matches at 9 bases. This clonotype originated in a man aged 60 to 75 with urothelial cancer. The source material was PBMCs, sampled around atezolizumab (anti-PD-L1) treatment. The CDR3 DNA follows: TGTGCCAGCAGTGATTCGGGACAGGGTAGCAATCAGCCCCAGCATTTT. As protein: CASSDSGQGSNQPQHF.